Each of the 9 T cell receptor beta chains below was sequenced from the same sample in a study of blood T cell repertoires in COVID-19 (dated by TCRdb to 2020 to 2021). Libraries were constructed by the immunoSEQ multiplex PCR assay. The source is immuneACCESS, and TCRdb retained only in-frame sequences with V and J called. Part of the clones is not carried over; for the studies checked, unresolved V genes explain less than half of this, and the remainder is unexplained. This sample is represented by about 40,000 clones; approximately 90% of them were singletons. In total, the top ten clones hold about 2.1% of the sample. Specimen: peripheral blood. The origin of the receptors is a human donor in a cohort sampled during active COVID-19.

This clone was seen just once. This chain joins TRBV4-1 and TRBJ1-5, with D unresolved. Trimming took off 2 bases at V and 4 bases at J, with 15 bases between the two ends. The CDR3 spans 16 residues. Germline lookup yields CDR1 MGHRA and CDR2 YSYEKL. CDR3 in amino acids: CASSQLGRGGNQPQHF. CDR3 DNA sequence: TGCGCCAGCAGCCAACTCGGTCGGGGTGGTAATCAGCCCCAGCATTTT.

The chain is built from TRBV19 and TRBJ2-5; TRBD1 agrees at 9 bases. The CDR3 is 15 residues long. V shed 6 bases and J 5 bases; nucleotides not matched to a gene: 10. Germline V gene data show CDR1 as LNHDA and CDR2 as SQIVND (reference sequence). The CDR3 is CASSLVTGGVETQYF. For the CDR3, the DNA is TGTGCCAGTAGCCTCGTCACAGGGGGCGTGGAGACCCAGTACTTC. The complete variable domain, with remaining parts taken from reference TRBV19 and TRBJ2-5, reads DGGITQSPKYLFRKEGQNVTLSCEQNLNHDAMYWYRQDPGQGLRLIYYSQIVNDFQKGDIAEGYSVSREKKESFPLTVTSAQKNPTAFYLCASSLVTGGVETQYFGPGTRLLVL.

The rearrangement joins TRBV6-6 to TRBJ1-5; 9 bases line up with TRBD1. In germline, CDR1 is MNHNY, CDR2 SVGAGI (reference sequence). With 2 bases clipped from V and 7 bases from J, the junction kept 3 bases outside the gene matches. The CDR3 loop spans 14 amino acids. CDR3 sequence (DNA): TGTGCCAGCAGTTACGGGACAGGGATGCAGCCCCAGCATTTT. It codes for CASSYGTGMQPQHF.

The chain employs TRBV28 and TRBJ2-7, with D possibly matching TRBD1 (6 bases). Germline CDR1 is MDHEN and CDR2 is SYDVKM. The V end lost 6 bases, the J end lost 7 bases, and 16 bases lay between the germline ends. The CDR3 consists of 13 residues. The CDR3 here is CASSPQGALEQYF. CDR3 in DNA: TGTGCCAGCAGCCCACAGGGTGCGTTAGAGCAGTACTTC.

The chain joins TRBV19 to TRBJ2-4; D call uncertain. In germline, CDR1 is LNHDA, CDR2 SQIVND (reference sequence). Trimming removed 0 bases from V and 0 bases from J, with 12 bases in between. The CDR3 has 17 amino acids. CDR3 bases: TGTGCCAGTAGTATAGATCTCAGGCACCTAGCCAAAAACATTCAGTACTTC. Amino acids: CASSIDLRHLAKNIQYF. The full variable domain, in which reference TRBV19 and TRBJ2-4 provide the parts outside the CDR3, is DGGITQSPKYLFRKEGQNVTLSCEQNLNHDAMYWYRQDPGQGLRLIYYSQIVNDFQKGDIAEGYSVSREKKESFPLTVTSAQKNPTAFYLCASSIDLRHLAKNIQYFGAGTRLSVL.

The chain employs TRBV5-1 and TRBJ2-7, with TRBD1 as a possible D gene (6 bases). Germline V gives CDR1 SGHRS, CDR2 YFSETQ. The CDR3 extends over 12 amino acids. V was pared by 7 bases and J by 7 bases, with 15 bases between. DNA of the CDR3: TGCGCCAGCCGGGACATAAAGGGAGAGCAGTACTTC. It codes for CASRDIKGEQYF.

The genes are TRBV5-1 and TRBJ2-7; D perhaps matches TRBD1 (5 bases). The CDR3 consists of 12 residues. The germline CDR1 and CDR2 sequences are SGHRS and YFSETQ. Trimming removed 2 bases at V and 3 bases at J, with 6 bases between. This chain's CDR3 is CASSLQDYEQYF. The CDR3 bases are TGCGCCAGCAGCTTACAGGACTACGAGCAGTACTTC.

The chain joins TRBV7-8 to TRBJ1-2; D gene uncertain. The CDR3 runs 13 residues. The V end was cut by 4 bases, the J end by 5 bases, with 11 bases between. Germline lookup yields CDR1 SGHVS and CDR2 FQNEAQ. In nucleotides, the CDR3 is TGTGCCAGCAGCTCTTATTCTCTATATGGCTACACCTTC. Protein: CASSSYSLYGYTF.

Only one count was recorded for this clone. This sequence joins TRBV9 and TRBJ2-3, with D maybe TRBD2 (6 bases). The CDR3 extends over 17 amino acids. Trimming cost V 0 bases and J 3 bases, with 17 bases left between them. The V gene's germline CDR1 is SGDLS and CDR2 YYNGEE. The CDR3, as DNA: TGTGCCAGCAGCGTAGATAAGGACCGGGGAGGAACAGATACGCAGTATTTT. Protein product: CASSVDKDRGGTDTQYF.